The 20 T cell receptor beta chains listed next were all sequenced from one sample in a study of cytomegalovirus exposure and HLA in healthy donors. The PCR contained 60 Vbeta and 13 Jbeta primers. Profiled with immunoSEQ multiplex PCR; TCRdb holds only in-frame clones, not every one. The sample contains some 150,000 clones, 65% to 80% of which appear only once. Specimen: PBMCs. The receptors come from a woman aged 30 to 39 in good health and CMV-seronegative.

The chain combines TRBV5-1 with TRBJ2-1; 8 bases agree with TRBD1. This CDR3 comprises 14 residues. The ends lost 1 base at V and 8 bases at J; junction bases unmatched: 5. Looked up from germline, CDR1 is SGHRS and CDR2 is YFSETQ. CDR3 nucleotides: TGCGCCAGCAGCTTGTTGACAGGGGATGATGAGCAGTTCTTC. Its protein is CASSLLTGDDEQFF.

The V call is TRBV18, the J call TRBJ2-7; 7 nucleotides match TRBD2. There are 13 residues in the CDR3. CDR1 and CDR2 from the germline V gene are KGHSH and LQKENI. Trimming cost V 0 bases and J 5 bases; bases outside gene matches: 1. In DNA form, the CDR3 reads TGTGCCAGCTCACCACCGGGAGGGGACGAGCAGTACTTC. It encodes CASSPPGGDEQYF.

The chain uses TRBV7-3 and TRBJ2-1, with D maybe TRBD2 (6 bases). The CDR3 extends over 16 amino acids. Trimming pared 2 bases from V and 1 base from J, leaving 12 bases between. Germline V gene sequence: CDR1 SGHTA, CDR2 FQGTGA. The CDR3 is CASSLYGAGSYNEQFF. The CDR3 coding sequence is TGTGCCAGCAGCTTATACGGGGCGGGGTCCTACAATGAGCAGTTCTTC.

The genes are TRBV11-1 and TRBJ2-5; the match to TRBD1 covers 10 bases. The CDR3 sequence is 15 residues long. V was pared by 6 bases and J by 3 bases, with 7 bases of the junction left unmatched. Germline V gene data show CDR1 as SGHAT and CDR2 as FQDESV (reference sequence). The CDR3 DNA reads as TGTGCCAGCAGGCCCCGACAGGGGGCGAAAGAGACCCAGTACTTC. It specifies CASRPRQGAKETQYF.

The V gene is TRBV18, the J gene TRBJ2-1, with 10 bases identical to TRBD1. Germline lookup yields CDR1 KGHSH and CDR2 LQKENI. CDR3 length equals 15 residues. V shed 3 bases, J shed 8 bases, and the junction held 7 bases outside the gene matches. The CDR3 bases are TGTGCCAGCTCACCTTCCCGGGACAGGGGCCATGAGCAGTTCTTC. Its protein is CASSPSRDRGHEQFF.

A few counts support this clone. The V call is TRBV6-1, the J call TRBJ1-6, with 10 positions matching TRBD1. V was pared by 6 bases and J by 9 bases, with 8 bases of the junction left unmatched. The CDR3 consists of 15 residues. Looked up from germline, CDR1 is MNHNS and CDR2 is SASEGT. The CDR3 loop is CASSEPGQGISPLHF. CDR3 nucleotide sequence: TGTGCCAGCAGCGAACCGGGACAGGGGATTTCACCCCTCCACTTT.

The chain uses TRBV2 and TRBJ2-2, with 8 bases aligning to TRBD1. Trimming took 7 bases from V and 4 from J; bases not matched to a gene: 5. This CDR3 has 14 amino acids. Germline CDR1 is SNHLY and CDR2 is FYNNEI. CDR3 DNA sequence: TGTGCCAGCACCCCCGGGACAGGCACCGGGGAGCTGTTTTTT. Encoded protein: CASTPGTGTGELFF.

The chain carries TRBV5-1 and TRBJ2-1; 13 bases line up with TRBD2. Germline values: CDR1 SGHRS, CDR2 YFSETQ. Germline trimming cut 0 bases from V and 8 bases from J; bases unmatched to any gene: 5. The CDR3 spans 16 residues. CDR3 bases: TGCGCCAGCAGCTTGGCAGGGACTAGCGGGGTATATGAGCAGTTCTTC. Translating gives CASSLAGTSGVYEQFF.

The chain combines TRBV19 with TRBJ2-7; tentatively, D is TRBD1 (6 bases). Germline V lookup: CDR1 LNHDA, CDR2 SQIVND (reference sequence). The ends were cut back, 3 bases at V and 1 base at J, with 16 bases in the middle. This CDR3 has 16 amino acids. The CDR3 DNA reads as TGTGCCAGTAGTATCCCCCTTCCTACAGGGTCCTACGAGCAGTACTTC. Translated, it gives CASSIPLPTGSYEQYF.

This chain uses TRBV19 with TRBJ2-7; D is undetermined. V dropped 3 bases and J dropped 7 bases, with 16 bases sitting between them. The CDR3 runs to 14 residues. Looked up from germline, CDR1 is LNHDA and CDR2 is SQIVND (reference sequence). This CDR3 is CASSIVPASQEQYF. CDR3 sequence (DNA): TGTGCCAGTAGTATCGTCCCCGCTTCCCAGGAGCAGTACTTC.

The chain recombines TRBV29-1 with TRBJ1-2; perhaps TRBD1 as D (5 bases). The length of the CDR3 is 12 residues. V gave up 7 bases and J gave up 5 bases, with 14 bases separating them. CDR1 and CDR2 (germline): SQVTM, ANQGSEA. DNA of the CDR3: TGCAGCGCATCAGGGCTGGGATATGGCTACACCTTC. Translated: CSASGLGYGYTF.

This chain connects TRBV28 to TRBJ2-7, with 10 bases that match TRBD1. This CDR3 contains 16 residues. Unmatched junction bases numbered 14, after V lost 6 bases and J lost 6 bases. Germline values: CDR1 MDHEN, CDR2 SYDVKM. CDR3 region: CASSLLPGQGLSEQYV. The DNA for the CDR3 is TGTGCCAGCAGCCTCCTTCCGGGACAGGGGCTGAGCGAGCAGTACGTC.

The chain has TRBV27 and TRBJ2-2; D gene uncertain. Trimming cost V 5 bases and J 1 base, with 5 bases left between them. The CDR3 contains 13 residues. The V gene's germline CDR1 is MNHEY and CDR2 SMNVEV (reference sequence). CDR3 residues: CASSPGNTGELFF. For the CDR3, the DNA is TGTGCCAGCAGTCCCGGGAACACCGGGGAGCTGTTTTTT.

The V call is TRBV5-1, the J call TRBJ2-5; TRBD2 matches at 14 bases. The length of the CDR3 is 17 residues. Germline assignment: CDR1 SGHRS and CDR2 YFSETQ. The junction had 10 bases not matched to a gene; V was cut back by 4 bases and J by 5 bases. CDR3: CASSITGTSGGWETQYF. CDR3 coding DNA: TGCGCCAGCAGCATAACCGGGACTAGCGGGGGTTGGGAGACCCAGTACTTC.

V usage is TRBV2 and J usage is TRBJ2-5, with D tentatively TRBD1 (6 bases). This CDR3 has 13 residues. The germline gives CDR1 SNHLY, CDR2 FYNNEI. Trimming removed 7 bases from V and 0 bases from J, with 9 bases in between. CDR3 amino acids: CASNGQYQETQYF. The CDR3 region has the DNA TGTGCCAGCAACGGACAGTACCAAGAGACCCAGTACTTC.

This chain joins TRBV9 and TRBJ2-3; 7 nucleotides match TRBD2. Per the germline V gene, CDR1 is SGDLS and CDR2 is YYNGEE. V lost 0 bases, J lost 2 bases, and 6 bases stayed unmatched. CDR3 size: 16 residues. CDR3 region: CASSVVASGDTDTQYF. The CDR3 DNA follows: TGTGCCAGCAGCGTAGTGGCTAGCGGAGACACAGATACGCAGTATTTT. Drawing the rest from reference TRBV9 and TRBJ2-3, the complete variable domain is DSGVTQTPKHLITATGQRVTLRCSPRSGDLSVYWYQQSLDQGLQFLIQYYNGEERAKGNILERFSAQQFPDLHSELNLSSLELGDSALYFCASSVVASGDTDTQYFGPGTRLTVL.

The chain uses TRBV30 and TRBJ2-5, with 8 bases identical to TRBD1. Trimming removed 1 base from V and 5 bases from J; junction bases left unmatched: 3. From germline, CDR1 is GTSNPN and CDR2 SVGIG (reference sequence). CDR3 length equals 13 residues. The CDR3 loop reads CAWSAQGAETQYF. Written as DNA, the CDR3 is TGTGCCTGGAGTGCCCAGGGGGCGGAGACCCAGTACTTC.

A remark on this clone: The junction shows a germline mismatch at one end, possibly a read error. This rearrangement joins TRBV7-9 to TRBJ1-2, with D unresolved. The CDR3 contains 11 residues. Looked up from germline, CDR1 is SEHNR and CDR2 is FQNEAQ (reference sequence). CDR3 region: CASSLEFGHTF. CDR3 DNA sequence: TGTGCCAGCAGCTTAGAGTTTGGCCACACCTTC.

V gene TRBV18 combines with J gene TRBJ1-5; the match to TRBD1 covers 7 bases. Germline loops: CDR1 KGHSH, CDR2 LQKENI. V dropped 6 bases and J dropped 2; count of bases not matched to a gene: 7. There are 15 residues in the CDR3. The CDR3 region is CASSATGIRNQPQHF. The DNA for the CDR3 is TGTGCCAGCTCCGCGACAGGGATACGCAATCAGCCCCAGCATTTT.

The chain couples TRBV30 to TRBJ1-5, with D unclear. The CDR3 is 14 residues long. The germline V gene encodes CDR1 GTSNPN and CDR2 SVGIG (reference sequence). With 0 bases removed from V and 2 bases from J, the gap between germline ends came to 8 bases. The CDR3 region has the DNA TGTGCCTGGAGTGTACAAATTCGCAATCAGCCCCAGCATTTT. Translated, it gives CAWSVQIRNQPQHF.